This T cell receptor beta chain derives from a study of shared clonotypes between healthy human individuals. This CDR3 has 15 amino acids. Germline loops: CDR1 KGHSH, CDR2 LQKENI. Trimming left V 3 bases short and J 3 bases short, with 14 bases between. Assay used: immunoSEQ multiplex PCR; TCRdb lists only in-frame clones, some missing. The sample comprises around 750,000 clones, around 72% of which are singletons, and about 1.7% rests with the top ten. What was sequenced was memory CD4+ T cells sorted from blood. Documented subset: CD45RA-negative fraction. This receptor was obtained from a woman in her twenties or thirties in good health. The rearrangement joins TRBV18 to TRBJ1-2, with D perhaps matching TRBD1 (6 bases). As DNA, the CDR3 is TGTGCCAGCTCACCTGCCGGGACACAAGACTATGGCTACACCTTC. Protein product: CASSPAGTQDYGYTF.